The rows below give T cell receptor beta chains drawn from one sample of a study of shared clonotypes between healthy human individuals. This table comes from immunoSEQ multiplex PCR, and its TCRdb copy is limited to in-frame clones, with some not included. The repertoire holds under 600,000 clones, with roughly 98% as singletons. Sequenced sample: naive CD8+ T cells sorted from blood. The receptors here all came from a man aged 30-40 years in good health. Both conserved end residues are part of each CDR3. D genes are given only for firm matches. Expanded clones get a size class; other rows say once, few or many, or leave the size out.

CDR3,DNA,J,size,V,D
CASSVGDRNYGYTF,TGTGCCAGCAGCGTAGGAGACAGGAACTATGGCTACACCTTC,TRBJ1-2,NA,TRBV9,NA
CASSLALTSGIHEQYF,TGTGCCAGCAGCTTGGCCTTAACTAGCGGGATCCACGAGCAGTACTTC,TRBJ2-7,NA,TRBV5-4,TRBD2
CASSPVPGQGEPYEQYF,TGTGCCAGCAGCCCCGTCCCGGGACAGGGAGAGCCCTACGAGCAGTACTTC,TRBJ2-7,NA,TRBV14,TRBD1
CASSFPEGPSNLRETQYF,TGTGCCAGCAGCTTCCCCGAGGGACCCTCTAACCTCCGGGAGACCCAGTACTTC,TRBJ2-5,NA,TRBV11-2,NA
CSVYQLANTEAFF,TGCAGCGTTTATCAGCTTGCGAACACTGAAGCTTTCTTT,TRBJ1-1,NA,TRBV29-1,NA
CASSEYFTREQYF,TGTGCCAGCAGTGAGTATTTTACTAGGGAGCAGTACTTC,TRBJ2-7,once,TRBV2,NA
CASSLGAGSYGYTF,TGTGCCAGCAGCTTAGGGGCAGGGAGCTATGGCTACACCTTC,TRBJ1-2,NA,TRBV7-9,NA
CASSQTGTGYEQYF,TGTGCCAGCAGCCAAACCGGGACAGGGTACGAGCAGTACTTC,TRBJ2-7,NA,TRBV5-6,TRBD1
CASSGPTYNEQFF,TGTGCCAGCAGTGGACCAACCTACAATGAGCAGTTCTTC,TRBJ2-1,NA,TRBV6-5,NA
CASSEPYTDTQYF,TGTGCCAGCAGTGAACCCTACACAGATACGCAGTATTTT,TRBJ2-3,NA,TRBV6-1,NA
CASSLKQGALEVLTTEAFF,TGTGCCAGCAGCTTGAAACAGGGGGCGCTTGAGGTTTTGACCACTGAAGCTTTCTTT,TRBJ1-1,NA,TRBV7-9,TRBD1
CASNHQPQHF,TGTGCCAGCAATCATCAGCCCCAGCATTTT,TRBJ1-5,NA,TRBV6-6,NA
CASSFYRGHRDRSSYEQYF,TGTGCCAGCAGTTTTTATCGAGGGCACCGCGACCGAAGCTCCTACGAGCAGTACTTC,TRBJ2-7,NA,TRBV2,NA
CASSISGNTEAFF,TGTGCCAGTAGTATCTCGGGGAACACTGAAGCTTTCTTT,TRBJ1-1,NA,TRBV19,NA
CASSLGLAEQFF,TGTGCCAGCAGTCTGGGACTAGCGGAGCAGTTCTTC,TRBJ2-1,NA,TRBV27,TRBD2
CSVEVGLNEQFF,TGCAGCGTTGAGGTGGGCCTCAATGAGCAGTTCTTC,TRBJ2-1,NA,TRBV29-1,NA
CASTRTGAGNTIYF,TGTGCCAGCACCCGGACAGGGGCTGGAAACACCATATATTTT,TRBJ1-3,NA,TRBV9,TRBD1
CASSSSSLPGANVLTF,TGTGCCAGCAGCTCATCATCTTTGCCTGGGGCCAACGTCCTGACTTTC,TRBJ2-6,NA,TRBV11-2,NA
CASSLVGTQGAFF,TGTGCCAGCAGTTTGGTTGGGACGCAAGGAGCTTTCTTT,TRBJ1-1,NA,TRBV27,NA
CASSQGSSNNQPQHF,TGTGCCAGCAGCCAAGGAAGTAGCAACAATCAGCCCCAGCATTTT,TRBJ1-5,once,TRBV16,NA
CASSGRGDYYEQYF,TGTGCCAGCAGTGGGAGGGGGGATTACTACGAGCAGTACTTC,TRBJ2-7,NA,TRBV6-1,NA
CASRWGAPDEKLFF,TGTGCCAGTAGATGGGGGGCGCCTGATGAAAAACTGTTTTTT,TRBJ1-4,NA,TRBV19,NA
CSVSDYNEQFF,TGCAGCGTTTCAGACTACAATGAGCAGTTCTTC,TRBJ2-1,once,TRBV29-1,NA
CASSQDGNRGTEAFF,TGCGCCAGCAGCCAAGACGGCAACAGGGGTACTGAAGCTTTCTTT,TRBJ1-1,NA,TRBV4-1,TRBD1
CADRREGRADTQYF,TGTGCAGACAGGCGGGAGGGCAGGGCAGATACGCAGTATTTT,TRBJ2-3,NA,TRBV6-5,TRBD2
CASSLELNEKLFF,TGTGCCAGCAGCTTAGAACTTAATGAAAAACTGTTTTTT,TRBJ1-4,NA,TRBV7-9,NA
CASSVFDRDEQYF,TGTGCCAGCAGCGTATTCGACAGGGACGAGCAGTACTTC,TRBJ2-7,NA,TRBV9,TRBD1
CASNNPQRTDTQYF,TGTGCCAGCAACAACCCCCAACGCACAGATACGCAGTATTTT,TRBJ2-3,NA,TRBV5-4,NA
CASSALLPYEQYF,TGTGCCAGCAGTGCACTACTCCCCTACGAGCAGTACTTC,TRBJ2-7,NA,TRBV27,NA
CSVAPGYTF,TGCAGCGTTGCTCCTGGCTACACCTTC,TRBJ1-2,NA,TRBV29-1,NA
CSVEDRESYEQYF,TGCAGCGTTGAAGACAGGGAGTCCTACGAGCAGTACTTC,TRBJ2-7,NA,TRBV29-1,NA
CASSLTSGDYEQYF,TGTGCCAGCAGCTTGACTAGCGGGGACTACGAGCAGTACTTC,TRBJ2-7,NA,TRBV7-2,TRBD2
CASTPKSYGYETQYF,TGTGCCAGCACCCCGAAGTCGTACGGTTACGAGACCCAGTACTTC,TRBJ2-5,NA,TRBV28,NA
CSGAQGDYGYTF,TGCAGCGGAGCCCAGGGGGACTATGGCTACACCTTC,TRBJ1-2,NA,TRBV29-1,TRBD1
CASTKKWGGRSAWELFF,TGTGCCAGCACCAAAAAATGGGGCGGGAGAAGCGCCTGGGAGCTGTTTTTT,TRBJ2-2,once,TRBV11-2,TRBD2
CASSLWADQETQYF,TGTGCCAGCAGCTTGTGGGCAGACCAAGAGACCCAGTACTTC,TRBJ2-5,NA,TRBV5-6,NA
CSVEREGTYEQYF,TGCAGCGTCGAGCGGGAGGGGACCTACGAGCAGTACTTC,TRBJ2-7,NA,TRBV29-1,TRBD2
CASTVGPNTGELFF,TGCGCCAGCACAGTAGGGCCTAACACCGGGGAGCTGTTTTTT,TRBJ2-2,NA,TRBV10-2,NA
CASSYIAGAFNEQFF,TGTGCCAGCAGTTACATCGCGGGAGCATTCAATGAGCAGTTCTTC,TRBJ2-1,NA,TRBV6-5,TRBD2
CASRDLAGGRREQFF,TGTGCCAGCAGGGATCTAGCGGGAGGGCGACGGGAGCAGTTCTTC,TRBJ2-1,NA,TRBV7-9,TRBD2
CASSSPDEQFF,TGTGCCAGCAGCTCCCCGGATGAGCAGTTCTTC,TRBJ2-1,NA,TRBV5-4,NA
CASSKVDGQGARNYGYTF,TGTGCCAGCAGCAAAGTGGACGGACAGGGGGCTCGGAACTATGGCTACACCTTC,TRBJ1-2,NA,TRBV21-1,NA
CSVDSGRQKYNEQFF,TGCAGCGTTGATTCGGGGAGGCAGAAGTACAATGAGCAGTTCTTC,TRBJ2-1,NA,TRBV29-1,NA
CASRTSGRLDTQYF,TGTGCCAGCAGGACTAGCGGGAGATTGGATACGCAGTATTTT,TRBJ2-3,once,TRBV27,TRBD2